This TCR beta chain is from a study of cytomegalovirus exposure and HLA in healthy donors (dated by TCRdb to about 2017). As for the study more broadly: An earlier analysis of several hundred of the donors reported about 290 Gb of sequence data and some 120 million unique TCR beta sequences from 190 million or so T cells. The later analysis used no new phenotypic data to find candidate immune exposures, relying instead on TCR beta sequences and their occurrence across donors. An earlier analysis of several hundred of the donors used high-throughput TCR beta sequencing to judge whether each TCR beta V gene segment behaved as functional or pseudogenic. The study aimed to test whether cataloging public T cell receptors could reveal signatures of past pathogen exposure. The genetic ancestry cluster associated with self-reported Caucasian donors included 65% to 90% of the approximately 400 genotyped donors. A later genetic analysis took genome-wide SNP genotypes for about 65% of the 666 donors and used that subset as a discovery cohort. Along with the approximately 700-subject first cohort, a separate validation cohort of over a hundred different subjects was used. The T cell repertoires of about 700 subjects were profiled by immunosequencing and related to cytomegalovirus serostatus. Roughly 290 gigabases of sequencing data and approximately 91 million unique TCR sequences made up an early release that covered approximately 650 HLA-typed donors. High-throughput TCR immunosequencing, statistical association of individual TCRs with disease status, and machine learning were combined to predict cytomegalovirus infection status. A later analysis re-examined previously published TCR beta repertoires from around 670 donors and added high-resolution HLA genotyping to investigate patterns of TCR occurrence. Donor age, sex, ethnicity and CMV serostatus were collected together with the repertoire data. Among a few hundred genotyped donors of the cohort, an average of about 240,000 unique TCR beta nucleotide sequences were sequenced per donor, roughly a sixth of them non-productive. HLA typing covered class I and class II loci at four-digit resolution. Every discovery cohort repertoire had been produced on one sequencing platform. Five DR-DQ haplotypes were handled as single units for association and clustering, since linkage in the cohort was strong. Typing coverage varied by locus: about 620-640 donors for A, B, C, DRB1 and DQB1; roughly 500 for DQA1; more than 600 for DPA1; around 450 for DPB1. Paper-wide results and their limitations: The sequencing pipeline was judged likely to have produced a cluster of highly shared sequence variants as a technical artifact. Some IMGT-functional V segments, including TRBV6-2 and TRBV6-3, could not be told apart with the 87-base-pair reads, so those segments were excluded. According to a later analysis, TCR association rates differed among HLA loci, with DRB1 alleles showing the most associated TCRs and HLA-C alleles showing the fewest. Specific HLA alleles were associated with about 17,000 TCR beta sequences at a false discovery rate of 0.05 in a later analysis. Presence/absence analyses assumed roughly uniform sequencing depth across donors, an assumption that may not hold. A later genetic analysis reported fewer N-insertions in productive TCRs among donors in an Asian-associated ancestry cluster than the roughly 700-donor mean. CMV serostatus was the only immune exposure information available for the cohort. The cohort was sequenced for TCR beta chains only, and without alpha or paired-chain data the features that could be detected were limited. In a later analysis, HLA-associated TCR beta chains were found to be more clonally expanded and to have lower generation probabilities than equally common non-associated chains. According to a later analysis, most CMV-associated TCR beta chains appeared to be HLA-restricted, and the HLA associations seemed to be driven largely by CMV exposure. Strong co-occurrence of HLA alleles, especially DR and DQ, made assigning TCR associations to individual alleles difficult. Most TCR sequences were observed very rarely across donors, whereas some public TCRs were present in many individuals. A later analysis reported that several top co-occurrence clusters appeared linked to parvovirus B19, influenza, CMV and Epstein-Barr virus. Because some donors lacked HLA typing at each locus, the association tests relied only on the typed subset. Broadly in line with IMGT annotations, most TCR beta V segments showed up in productive rearrangements about 87% or about 30% of the time in an earlier analysis of around 600 of the donors. Because counts were too low, roughly 16 rarely observed V segments, including chromosome 9 orphons, were excluded from the earlier analysis of a few hundred of the donors. Linkage disequilibrium might explain the correlated functional status among segregating V segments, but an unknown experimental factor could not be excluded. The authors suggested that the approach could potentially be extended to other disease states and immunological phenotypes. An association between a missense DCLRE1C variant and V-gene and J-gene trimming of TCR beta chains was found in a later genetic analysis and replicated in an independent cohort. In the study, approximately 160 TCR beta chains were listed as associated with cytomegalovirus. Cytomegalovirus status was reported to be diagnosed by the classifier with high specificity and sensitivity in both the original and validation cohorts. A further reported finding was that TCR beta sequences accurately predicted the HLA-A and HLA-B alleles for most subjects in the first cohort. In vitro tests confirmed that a few of the cytomegalovirus-associated TCR beta chains recognize cytomegalovirus antigens.

The library was produced with the immunoSEQ multiplex PCR assay. For the multiplex PCR, a mixture combining 60 forward primers for TCR Vbeta segments and 13 reverse primers for TCR Jbeta segments was used. The CDR3 region of rearranged TCR beta genes was amplified from genomic DNA by a multiplex PCR assay. On the Illumina HiSeq System, the amplified TCR beta libraries were sequenced as 87-base-pair reads. Per the authors' processing: A later analysis counted tens of millions of unique TCR beta chains across the roughly 700 repertoires, and around 12 million of these chains were shared by at least two donors. Raw reads were error-corrected and collapsed into unique sequences by a nearest-neighbor algorithm in which closely related sequences were merged to remove PCR and sequencing errors. V, D and J gene segments were assigned by aligning CDR3 sequences to IMGT reference sequences. For a sequence to be retained, a match of at least six nucleotides to both a V gene segment and a J gene segment was required. Rearrangements were called productive when the CDR3 lacked stop codons and stayed in frame with V and J; all others were non-productive. CDR3 was defined by IMGT convention, running from the second conserved V-encoded cysteine to the conserved J-encoded phenylalanine. The earlier analysis of 500 to 750 of the donors excluded any sequence lacking an unambiguous match to a single V gene segment. An earlier analysis of around 600 of the donors classified V segments as functional when productive rearrangements were above 56.7% and as segregating when the standard deviation between donors was above 5%. A statistical classification framework was built to diagnose cytomegalovirus status from the catalog of TCR beta chain sequences. In a later analysis, V and J genes were assigned by comparing TCR nucleotide sequences against IMGT/GENE-DB human TR gene sequences. A later analysis assigned CDR3 sequences and most-parsimonious VDJ recombination scenarios with the TCRdist pipeline. In a later analysis, each TCR beta chain was defined by its CDR3 amino acid sequence together with its V-gene family, and reads lacking a unique V-gene family were excluded. In a later analysis, a few hundred highly shared, low-generation-probability nucleotide sequences were removed to address suspected cross-contamination and a sequencing artifact. In a later analysis, a clonal expansion index was calculated for each public chain from normalized within-repertoire ranks of inferred template counts. Generation probabilities in a later analysis came from a VDJ recombination model fitted to out-of-frame rearrangements, and those results were checked against IGoR. In a later analysis, TCR-TCR, TCR-HLA and TCR-CMV co-occurrence was scored with hypergeometric tests, and a repertoire-size bias correction was applied to TCR pairs. To estimate false discovery rates, a later analysis permuted the HLA or CMV assignments 20 times. A later analysis grouped co-occurring TCRs with DBSCAN, adding TCRdist sequence similarity when clustering within HLA-allele-positive subsets. Co-occurrence clustering excluded repertoires with fewer than 30,000 or more than 120,000 public chains, plus five with anomalous nucleotide sharing. In TCRdb, the immuneACCESS table is reduced to in-frame sequences with V and J assigned. These tables do not hold every clone; where another copy was compared, an unresolved V gene accounts for under half, and the others remain unexplained. V and J calls and clone size are copied from that table; D and trimming were computed from the DNA. The sample data list some 140,000 clones, and 70% to 80% of these were observed just once. The top ten constitute approximately 2.1% of the sample.

Of note for this clone: There is no known antigen for this receptor. There are no base qualities to consult, and no much larger clone falls within one base.

The CDR3 sequence holds 17 residues, the cysteine and phenylalanine included. Only the CDR3 DNA is retained, 51 bases long and in frame from the first base. CDR1 SGHAT and CDR2 FQNNGV were looked up in the germline V gene. V is shortened by 4 bases, J by 0 bases, and the region joining them spans 13 bases. In total, 666 healthy bone marrow donors made up the cohort. At the time of sampling, all cohort members were nominally healthy, though unrecorded immune exposures were likely present. The donor tested CMV seronegative, placing the donor among the 352 seronegative members of the cohort. A peripheral blood sample was provided by each donor, and peripheral blood mononuclear cells were used for TCR beta sequencing. Genomic DNA extraction from the blood cell samples was performed with the Qiagen DNeasy Blood Extraction Kit.

In this chain, TRBV11-2 is recombined with TRBJ1-6; no D gene is confidently identified. The source of this sequence is a man in his thirties or forties in good health and CMV-seronegative. The sample was PBMCs. The DNA sequence is as follows: TGTGCCAGCAGCTCTTTCTCCCCGAGCTCCTATAATTCACCCCTCCACTTT. Its coded protein is CASSSFSPSSYNSPLHF.